These 8 T cell receptor beta chains share one sample of origin, sequenced in a study of CD8 T cells in Susac syndrome. Random hexamers served to reverse transcribe about 0.5 to 1 ug RNA. Via MiXCR, TCRdb re-called the immunoSEQ multiplex PCR reads, giving one row per CDR3 protein. The repertoire holds 150,000 to 160,000 distinct CDR3 sequences, with roughly 95% as singletons. The sample consisted of CD4+ T cells from PBMCs. Receptors originate from a human donor with Susac syndrome.

The J gene is TRBJ1-1, the V gene TRBV5-6; TRBD1 aligns across 8 bases. The CDR3 consists of 14 residues. V was pared by 5 bases and J by 5 bases, with 8 bases of the junction left unmatched. CDR1 SGHDT and CDR2 YYEEEE come from the germline V gene. CDR3 nucleotides: TGTGCCAGCAGTTATGGACAGGGTCGGACTGAAGCTTTCTTT. This sequence encodes CASSYGQGRTEAFF.

The chain combines TRBV6-6 with TRBJ2-7; D may correspond to TRBD1 or TRBD2 (6 bases each). V was pared by 5 bases and J by 6 bases, with 17 bases between. Germline lookup yields CDR1 MNHNY and CDR2 SVGAGI (reference sequence). The CDR3 has 14 amino acids. The CDR3 reads CASSGQGRPGEQYF. CDR3 in DNA: TGTGCCAGCAGTGGCCAGGGGAGGCCGGGCGAGCAGTACTTC.

The chain links TRBV9 to TRBJ2-7; D might be TRBD1 or TRBD2, each matching 5 bases. V lost 6 bases to trimming and J lost 1 base, with 14 bases between them. The V gene's germline CDR1 is SGDLS and CDR2 YYNGEE. The CDR3 runs to 14 residues. The CDR3 here is CASTRDGGSYEQYF. The CDR3 region has the DNA TGTGCCAGCACCCGTGATGGGGGTTCCTACGAGCAGTACTTC.

This sequence joins TRBV12-3 or TRBV12-4 and TRBJ1-1, with D possibly matching TRBD1 (5 bases). Deletions cut 8 bases from V and 11 bases from J, with 12 bases between. The CDR3 extends over 10 amino acids. CDR3 sequence: CASQRGRAFF. The CDR3 nucleotides are TGTGCCAGCCAGCGGGGGAGGGCTTTCTTT.

This clonotype was observed a single time. This chain joins TRBV12-3 or TRBV12-4 and TRBJ2-1; TRBD1 is a possible D gene (6 bases). The V end lost 7 bases, the J end lost 5 bases, and 21 bases lay between the germline ends. This CDR3 has 16 residues. The CDR3 sequence is CASNLDGDTGDNEQFF. DNA for the CDR3: TGTGCCAGCAACTTAGACGGGGACACCGGGGACAATGAGCAGTTCTTC.

The chain recombines TRBV14 with TRBJ1-1; D not certain. The CDR3 totals 13 residues. In germline, CDR1 is SGHDN, CDR2 FVKESK. The V end was cut by 6 bases, the J end by 2 bases, with 10 bases between. The CDR3 loop is CASRPHGNTEAFF. Written as DNA, the CDR3 is TGTGCCAGCAGACCACACGGCAACACTGAAGCTTTCTTT.

The chain couples TRBV6-5 to TRBJ1-2; D call uncertain. Germline CDR1 is MNHEY and CDR2 is SVGAGI. The V and J ends lost 0 bases and 2 bases respectively, with 13 bases between them. CDR3 length equals 16 residues. CDR3: CASSYSMGTTNYGYTF. The DNA for the CDR3 is TGTGCCAGCAGTTACTCGATGGGCACAACGAACTATGGCTACACCTTC.

The chain recombines TRBV29-1 with TRBJ2-7, with TRBD1 identical over 7 bases. CDR1 SQVTM and CDR2 ANQGSEA come from the germline V gene. The trim removed 5 bases at V and 1 base at J, leaving 5 bases unmatched. This CDR3 has 13 amino acids. The CDR3: CSVQDRNSYEQYF. The CDR3 coding sequence is TGCAGCGTTCAGGACAGGAATTCCTACGAGCAGTACTTC.